Described below is a single T cell receptor (beta chain) sequence and its context. The data derive from a study of OX40 agonist ivuxolimab in advanced cancers. Study information: Three patients, one with hepatocellular carcinoma and two with cutaneous melanoma, responded partially.

Some clones are missing from TCRdb's copy, which holds only in-frame ones; the method was immunoSEQ multiplex PCR. The data hold roughly 60,000 clones, with roughly 85% observed a single time. Looked up from germline, CDR1 is SGDLS and CDR2 is YYNGEE. V lost 3 bases and J lost 3, with 14 bases in between. CDR3 length: 15 residues. The chain is built from TRBV9 and TRBJ2-3; D possibly uses TRBD1 or TRBD2 (5 bases each). Specimen: CD4+ or CD8+ T cells sorted from blood, collected in a trial of the OX40 agonist ivuxolimab. The clonotype originates from an adult with an advanced solid tumor such as melanoma, head and neck, liver or kidney cancer. The CDR3 DNA is TGTGCCAGCAGCGCGGGGCCGAGGGGAACAGATACGCAGTATTTT. It specifies CASSAGPRGTDTQYF. Variable domain in full (rest from reference TRBV9 and TRBJ2-3): DSGVTQTPKHLITATGQRVTLRCSPRSGDLSVYWYQQSLDQGLQFLIQYYNGEERAKGNILERFSAQQFPDLHSELNLSSLELGDSALYFCASSAGPRGTDTQYFGPGTRLTVL.